These T cell receptor beta chains were read from a single sample in a study of beta chain features in type 1 diabetes. This table comes from immunoSEQ multiplex PCR, and its TCRdb copy is limited to in-frame clones, with some not included. The data contain some 150,000 clones, 7% to 10% of them seen just once; the ten biggest clones take up roughly 0.69%. The sample comprised central memory CD4+ T cells from blood. The source is a young man in good health. Each CDR3 is given with its conserved first and last residue. Rows give clone size only sometimes, using once, few, many, or a class for an expanded clone.

J gene,V gene,clone size,CDR3 protein
TRBJ1-1,TRBV11-2,.,CASSPGLPMNTEAFF
TRBJ2-5,TRBV6-5,few,CASRPPGLGETQYF
TRBJ1-1,TRBV2,many,CASSEARAGTEAFF
TRBJ1-2,TRBV27,.,CASSLRGGYGYTF
TRBJ2-5,TRBV10-3,few,CAISEGGQLQETQYF
TRBJ1-3,TRBV9,.,CASSVDSNSGNTIYF
TRBJ2-5,TRBV18,few,CASSPSQETQYF
TRBJ2-5,TRBV2,few,CASNWAVQETQYF
TRBJ1-2,TRBV6-4,few,CASSDSGTGVDGYTF
TRBJ2-5,TRBV2,.,CASSPLTGGEETQYF
TRBJ2-4,TRBV2,few,CASSSRGFGDIQYF
TRBJ2-3,TRBV7-9,few,CASSLLLGPSRDTQYF
TRBJ1-6,TRBV7-6,few,CASSSGISLHF
TRBJ1-4,TRBV10-3,.,CAISDQQGGGGKLFF
TRBJ1-5,TRBV6-6,few,CASSGQGDNQPQHF
TRBJ2-5,TRBV7-2,.,CASSFQRGNQETQYF
TRBJ1-4,TRBV7-6,few,CASTPGGPNEKLFF
TRBJ1-2,TRBV9,few,CASSVATGSYYGYTF
TRBJ1-2,TRBV5-1,.,CASSSDTFYGYTF
TRBJ2-7,TRBV7-9,.,CASSSRGRGEQYF
TRBJ1-2,TRBV4-1,few,CASSHLPGQGAGYTF
TRBJ2-4,TRBV9,few,CASSPSVAKNIQYF
TRBJ2-1,TRBV14,.,CASSQETQGWDNEQFF
TRBJ1-5,TRBV5-1,few,CARRLRTGGGEPQHF
TRBJ2-3,TRBV9,.,CASSAGGAGSTDTQYF
TRBJ2-7,TRBV5-1,.,CASSTTQGKTYF
TRBJ2-1,TRBV15,few,CATRTGGFNEQFF
TRBJ1-4,TRBV19,.,CASSAQDRGRNEKLFF
TRBJ1-5,TRBV6-5,.,CASSPDRVDNQPQHF
TRBJ2-7,TRBV6-1,.,CASSELTVRVYF
TRBJ2-7,TRBV30,few,CAWSNGQGAGEQYF
TRBJ2-6,TRBV5-1,few,CASSFYLAGEAGANVLTF